What follows are 21 T cell receptor beta chains derived from one specimen sequenced in a study of identical twins. TCRdb reprocessed the 5' RACE reads with MiXCR, giving one entry per CDR3 protein. The sample carries approximately 620,000 distinct CDR3 sequences, about 9.4% recorded once. These data also featured in a second study, about yellow fever vaccine responses in identical twins.

The sample comprised PBMCs. The receptors come from a woman aged 18-29 years in good health.

In this sample, this clonotype turned up many times. The gene calls are TRBV3-1 and TRBJ2-7; maybe TRBD1 (5 bases). Looked up from germline, CDR1 is LGHDT and CDR2 is YNNKEL (reference sequence). The CDR3 has 14 residues. Trimming pared 1 base from V and 2 bases from J, leaving 9 bases between. The CDR3 sequence: CASSQAGAAYEQYF. For the CDR3, the DNA is TGTGCCAGCAGCCAAGCTGGGGCCGCCTACGAGCAGTACTTC.

This clonotype has just a few counts. This chain connects TRBV29-1 to TRBJ1-2; no definite D call. Trimming removed 7 bases from V and 4 bases from J, with 10 bases in between. The CDR3 runs 11 residues. The V gene's germline CDR1 is SQVTM and CDR2 ANQGSEA. The DNA of the CDR3 is TGCAGCGCCCCGGGAAGCTATGGCTACACCTTC. Protein: CSAPGSYGYTF.

CDR3 sequence (DNA): TGCAGTGCTGGGGGGACTAGCGGGAGGAAAGAGACCCAGTACTTC. Its protein product is CSAGGTSGRKETQYF. The rearrangement uses TRBV20-1 and TRBJ2-5; TRBD2 matches at 15 bases. The ends lost 5 bases at V and 3 bases at J; junction bases unmatched: 4. The CDR3 has 15 residues. Germline V gene data show CDR1 as DFQATT and CDR2 as SNEGSKA (reference sequence).

The chain's CDR3 is CASRRDGQNSPLHF. The CDR3 nucleotides are TGTGCCAGCAGGAGGGACGGGCAAAATTCACCCCTCCACTTT. V is TRBV6-2 or TRBV6-3 and J is TRBJ1-6; D possibly corresponds to TRBD1 (5 bases). The length of the CDR3 is 14 residues. With 6 bases removed from V and 7 bases from J, the gap between germline ends came to 13 bases. Germline assignment: CDR1 MNHEY and CDR2 SVGEGT.

The chain has TRBV4-1 and TRBJ2-1; D gene uncertain. The CDR3 sequence is 13 residues long. The V end was cut by 4 bases, the J end by 7 bases, with 11 bases between. From germline, CDR1 is MGHRA and CDR2 YSYEKL. The CDR3 coding sequence is TGCGCCAGCAGCCTCACGATGGGTAATGAGCAGTTCTTC. Protein product: CASSLTMGNEQFF.

The rearrangement uses TRBV29-1 and TRBJ2-7, with 8 bases identical to TRBD1. The V and J ends lost 6 bases and 5 bases, in that order; junction bases with no gene match: 3. The CDR3 runs to 11 residues. In germline, CDR1 is SQVTM, CDR2 ANQGSEA. For the CDR3, the DNA is TGCAGCGTCTCGGACAGGGACGAGCAGTACTTC. Translated, it gives CSVSDRDEQYF.

The table lists this clonotype with a few counts. The V gene is TRBV6-2 or TRBV6-3, the J gene TRBJ2-7; 9 bases fit TRBD2. CDR3 length: 16 amino acids. With 2 bases clipped from V and 6 bases from J, the junction kept 11 bases outside the gene matches. The germline V gene has CDR1 MNHEY and CDR2 SVGEGT. As DNA, the CDR3 is TGTGCCAGCAGTTACCTCCTTAGCGGGGGTAGATCCGAGCAGTACTTC. Its protein is CASSYLLSGGRSEQYF.

This clonotype turned up a few times. This chain uses TRBV2 with TRBJ2-3, with no clear D. The CDR3 spans 15 residues. The germline gives CDR1 SNHLY, CDR2 FYNNEI. Trimming took 2 bases from V and 0 from J, leaving 9 bases between them. The CDR3: CASSEPRPSTDTQYF. The CDR3 DNA follows: TGTGCCAGCAGTGAACCTAGACCCAGCACAGATACGCAGTATTTT.

This clonotype occurred a few times. The CDR3 protein is CSVDRALDGNTIYF. DNA for the CDR3: TGCAGCGTTGACAGGGCGCTCGACGGAAACACCATATATTTT. The chain uses TRBV29-1 and TRBJ1-3; perhaps TRBD1 as D (5 bases). Looked up from germline, CDR1 is SQVTM and CDR2 is ANQGSEA. The V end lost 3 bases, the J end lost 4 bases, and 13 bases lay between the germline ends. CDR3 length equals 14 residues.

This clonotype was found many times. The chain is built from TRBV20-1 and TRBJ2-3; 9 nucleotides align to TRBD2. This CDR3 is 13 amino acids long. The germline V gene encodes CDR1 DFQATT and CDR2 SNEGSKA (reference sequence). The CDR3 loop is CAGYSGGSDTQYF. The CDR3 region has the DNA TGCGCGGGGTATAGCGGGGGCTCAGATACGCAGTATTTT.

In its sample, this clonotype was seen many times. CDR3 loop: CAISESTSGGTDTQYF. CDR3 coding DNA: TGTGCCATCAGTGAGTCCACTAGCGGGGGCACAGATACGCAGTATTTT. This chain connects TRBV10-3 to TRBJ2-3; TRBD2 aligns across 10 bases. CDR1 and CDR2 (germline): ENHRY, SYGVKD. After removal of 0 bases from V and 1 base from J, the junction contained 1 base not matched to a gene. The CDR3 contains 16 residues.

The genes are TRBV5-5 and TRBJ2-4; perhaps TRBD1 as D (5 bases). This CDR3 has 14 amino acids. Germline V lookup: CDR1 SGHKS, CDR2 YYEKEE (reference sequence). Trimming shortened V by 0 bases and J by 7 bases, and 11 bases separated the two germline ends. The CDR3 sequence is CASSLAAGMNIQYF. The CDR3 region has the DNA TGTGCCAGCAGCTTGGCGGCAGGGATGAACATTCAGTACTTC.

This clonotype appeared a single time. The chain recombines TRBV5-5 with TRBJ1-1; D gene unclear. V was clipped by 4 bases and J by 0 bases, with 16 bases between them. CDR3 length: 16 amino acids. From germline, CDR1 is SGHKS and CDR2 YYEKEE (reference sequence). The CDR3 region is CASSLNWWALNTEAFF. CDR3 nucleotide sequence: TGTGCCAGCAGCCTTAATTGGTGGGCATTGAACACTGAAGCTTTCTTT.

Many counts were recorded for this clonotype. This chain uses TRBV4-2 with TRBJ2-1; 10 nucleotides line up with TRBD2. Germline-derived CDR1 and CDR2 are LGHNA and YNFKEQ. J was trimmed by 4 bases and V by 1 base; bases with no gene match: 10. The CDR3 has 18 amino acids. CDR3 nucleotides: TGTGCCAGCAGCCAAGGGAGGATAGCGGGAGGCCCGTACAATGAGCAGTTCTTC. It is translated as CASSQGRIAGGPYNEQFF.

The chain links TRBV24-1 to TRBJ1-2; no clear D gene. CDR1 is KGHDR and CDR2 is SFDVKD in the germline V gene. V dropped 8 bases and J dropped 5 bases, with 2 bases sitting between them. The CDR3 is 9 residues long. This CDR3 reads CATKYGYTF. The CDR3, as DNA: TGTGCCACCAAATATGGCTACACCTTC.

The chain recombines TRBV2 with TRBJ1-1; D is undetermined. From germline, CDR1 is SNHLY and CDR2 FYNNEI. V lost 2 bases and J 1 base, leaving 5 bases between the germline ends. The length of the CDR3 is 13 residues. CDR3 nucleotide sequence: TGTGCCAGCAGTGAATTCAAGAACACTGAAGCTTTCTTT. Amino acids: CASSEFKNTEAFF.

The V and J genes are TRBV3-1 and TRBJ1-6; TRBD1 agrees at 9 bases. Per germline, CDR1 LGHDT and CDR2 YNNKEL (reference sequence). J gave up 7 bases and V 2 bases, and 3 bases lay outside the gene matches. The CDR3 extends over 15 amino acids. In DNA, the CDR3 is TGTGCCAGCAGCCAACTCGGGACAGGGAATTCACCCCTCCACTTT. Protein sequence: CASSQLGTGNSPLHF.

This clonotype was recorded at least ten times. One end of the junction fails to match germline, which may point to a read error. The V and J genes are TRBV5-1 and TRBJ1-6; TRBD1 aligns across 9 bases. The CDR3 extends over 15 amino acids. Germline V gene lookup returns CDR1 SGHRS and CDR2 YFSETQ. The CDR3 DNA sequence: TGTGCCAGCAGCTTGGGACAGGGAAATAATTCACCCCTCCACTTT. Translating gives CASSLGQGNNSPLHF.

V usage is TRBV11-2 and J usage is TRBJ2-1, with 12 positions matching TRBD2. CDR3 length: 18 residues. Germline trimming cut 1 base from V and 8 bases from J; bases unmatched to any gene: 12. The germline CDR1 and CDR2 sequences are SGHAT and FQNNGV. The CDR3: CASSLVGSVLAGGDEQFF. CDR3 in DNA: TGTGCCAGCAGCTTAGTAGGAAGTGTACTAGCGGGAGGCGATGAGCAGTTCTTC.

The V and J genes are TRBV28 and TRBJ2-7; 8 nucleotides match TRBD1. Germline V lookup: CDR1 MDHEN, CDR2 SYDVKM. The CDR3 length is 13 residues. J lost 5 bases, V lost 9 bases, and 9 bases had no gene match. The CDR3 nucleotides are TGTGCCAGTATGGACAGGGTCGTCGACGAGCAGTACTTC. It specifies CASMDRVVDEQYF.

J is TRBJ2-4 and V is TRBV4-3; D is possibly TRBD2 (5 bases). The CDR3 covers 17 residues. Germline CDR1 LGHNA, CDR2 YSLEER. The ends were cut back, 5 bases at V and 1 base at J, with 18 bases in the middle. The CDR3 region has the DNA TGCGCCAGCAGCGGTACAGTGGCCTCGGGGGCCAAAAACATTCAGTACTTC. This encodes CASSGTVASGAKNIQYF.